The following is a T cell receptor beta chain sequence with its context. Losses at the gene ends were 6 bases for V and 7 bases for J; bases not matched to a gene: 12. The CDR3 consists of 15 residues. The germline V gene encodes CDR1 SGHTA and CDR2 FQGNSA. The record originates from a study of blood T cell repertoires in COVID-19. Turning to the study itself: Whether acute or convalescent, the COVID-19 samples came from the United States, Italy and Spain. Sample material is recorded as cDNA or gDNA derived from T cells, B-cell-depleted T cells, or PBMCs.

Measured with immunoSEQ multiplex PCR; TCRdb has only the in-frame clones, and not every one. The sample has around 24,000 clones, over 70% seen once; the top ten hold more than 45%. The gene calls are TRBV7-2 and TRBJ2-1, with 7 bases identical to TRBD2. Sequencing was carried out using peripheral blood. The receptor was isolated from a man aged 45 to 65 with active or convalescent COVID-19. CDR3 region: CASRLPGLVYNEQFF. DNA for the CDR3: TGTGCCAGCAGATTACCCGGACTAGTTTATAATGAGCAGTTCTTC.